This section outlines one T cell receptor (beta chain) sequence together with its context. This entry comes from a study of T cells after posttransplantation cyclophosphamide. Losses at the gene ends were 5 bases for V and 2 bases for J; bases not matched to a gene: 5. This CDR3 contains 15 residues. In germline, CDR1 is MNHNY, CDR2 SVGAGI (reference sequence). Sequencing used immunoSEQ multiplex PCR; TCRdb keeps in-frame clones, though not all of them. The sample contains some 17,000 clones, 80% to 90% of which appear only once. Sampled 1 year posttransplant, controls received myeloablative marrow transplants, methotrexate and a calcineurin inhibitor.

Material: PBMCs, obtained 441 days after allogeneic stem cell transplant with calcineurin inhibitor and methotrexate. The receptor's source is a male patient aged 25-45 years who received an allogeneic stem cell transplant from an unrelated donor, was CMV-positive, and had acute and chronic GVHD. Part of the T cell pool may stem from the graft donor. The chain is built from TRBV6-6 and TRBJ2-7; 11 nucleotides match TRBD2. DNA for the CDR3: TGTGCCAGCAGTCAGGGACTAGCGGTAACCTACGAGCAGTACTTC. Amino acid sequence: CASSQGLAVTYEQYF.